This T cell receptor beta chain was recovered during a study of Graves' ophthalmopathy and Graves' hyperthyroidism. The CDR3 sequence is 14 residues long. Trimming removed 3 bases from V and 5 bases from J, with 13 bases in between. This clonotype was seen repeatedly, ten times or more. From RNA, the CDR3 regions of TCR beta chains were amplified and sequenced. Scientists carried out first-round RT-PCR using HTBI primers and then a second-round multiplex PCR. One entry per CDR3 protein, called by TCRdb with MiXCR from the multiplex PCR reads. The sample contains about 620,000 distinct CDR3 sequences, 20% to 25% of which appear only once.

This chain uses TRBV12-3 or TRBV12-4 with TRBJ1-2, with D possibly TRBD1 on 5 matching bases. The sample taken for sequencing was peripheral blood. The sequence was collected from a woman younger than 30 with stable Graves' hyperthyroidism. Some clones in this sample may be carry-over from other donors' samples. The CDR3 loop reads CASSLLGDRYGYTF. DNA of the CDR3: TGTGCCAGCAGTTTGTTGGGGGATCGGTATGGCTACACCTTC.